One and the same sample provided the 20 T cell receptor beta chains below, sequenced in a study of T cell repertoires in cytomegalovirus infection. TCRdb reprocessed the reads via MiXCR and lists one record per CDR3 protein. Among 76,000 or so distinct CDR3 sequences, around 3.4% were seen once, and the ten largest hold approximately 4.3%. The sequencing input was PBMCs. These receptors were collected from a human donor in good health (CMV status not recorded). Some clones in this sample may be carry-over from other donors' samples.

The gene calls are TRBV5-8 and TRBJ1-1; the D is unclear. V lost 3 bases and J 5 bases, leaving 17 bases between the germline ends. CDR1 SGHTS and CDR2 YDEGEE come from the germline V gene. The CDR3 covers 15 residues. The CDR3: CASSSLTGYATEAFF. CDR3 sequence (DNA): TGTGCCAGCAGCTCACTAACGGGCTATGCGACTGAAGCTTTCTTT.

In its sample, this clonotype was seen many times. The rearrangement links TRBV7-2 to TRBJ2-3; the match to TRBD2 covers 7 bases. V gave up 6 bases and J gave up 7 bases; unmatched junction bases: 13. The germline V gene encodes CDR1 SGHTA and CDR2 FQGNSA. The CDR3 spans 15 residues. This CDR3 reads CASRSTGGSTNTQYF. CDR3 coding DNA: TGTGCCAGCAGATCCACGGGGGGTAGCACGAATACGCAGTATTTT. The full variable domain, with the rest looked up from reference TRBV7-2 and TRBJ2-3, is GAGVSQSPSNKVTEKGKDVELRCDPISGHTALYWYRQSLGQGLEFLIYFQGNSAPDKSGLPSDRFSAERTGGSVSTLTIQRTQQEDSAVYLCASRSTGGSTNTQYFGPGTRLTVL.

In this sample, this clonotype turned up many times. The chain links TRBV12-3 or TRBV12-4 to TRBJ1-2, with D perhaps TRBD1 (5 bases). V was pared by 3 bases and J by 7 bases, with 9 bases between. The CDR3 runs 12 residues. This CDR3 is CASSFGAGGYTF. The CDR3 nucleotides read TGTGCCAGCAGTTTTGGGGCGGGTGGCTACACCTTC.

This clonotype has ten or more counts. The chain joins TRBV7-2 to TRBJ1-5; D possibly corresponds to TRBD1 (6 bases). This CDR3 is built from 16 residues. Per the germline V gene, CDR1 is SGHTA and CDR2 is FQGNSA. V lost 6 bases and J lost 9, with 24 bases in between. In nucleotides, the CDR3 is TGTGCCAGCAGTCCCATCCACAGGGACCCTCCGATGCCCCAGCATTTT. Translating gives CASSPIHRDPPMPQHF.

This clonotype was found many times. The chain joins TRBV7-2 to TRBJ2-1; TRBD2 matches 15 bases. Germline assignment: CDR1 SGHTA and CDR2 FQGNSA. Germline trimming cut 2 bases from V and 7 bases from J; bases unmatched to any gene: 3. CDR3 length equals 16 residues. CDR3 DNA: TGTGCCAGCAGCTTAATGGGGACTAGCGGGGGGAATGAGCAGTTCTTC. Translation gives CASSLMGTSGGNEQFF.

This clonotype was counted ten times or more. The chain uses TRBV4-1 and TRBJ1-4, with 8 nucleotides matching TRBD1. This CDR3 is 14 amino acids long. The J segment lost 7 bases and the V segment lost 4 bases, leaving 5 bases of the junction unmatched. The germline V gene has CDR1 MGHRA and CDR2 YSYEKL. This CDR3 reads CASSLRGLGEKLFF. The DNA for the CDR3 is TGCGCCAGCAGCCTCAGGGGGCTTGGTGAAAAACTGTTTTTT.

This clonotype was recorded at least ten times. The chain couples TRBV19 to TRBJ2-3; 8 bases map to TRBD1. V lost 8 bases, J lost 2 bases, and 3 bases stayed unmatched. CDR3 length: 13 amino acids. Germline V lookup: CDR1 LNHDA, CDR2 SQIVND (reference sequence). The CDR3 region has the DNA TGTGCCAGTTCGGACAGGGTCACAGATACGCAGTATTTT. It encodes CASSDRVTDTQYF. Combining the CDR3 with reference TRBV19 and TRBJ2-3 gives the whole variable domain DGGITQSPKYLFRKEGQNVTLSCEQNLNHDAMYWYRQDPGQGLRLIYYSQIVNDFQKGDIAEGYSVSREKKESFPLTVTSAQKNPTAFYLCASSDRVTDTQYFGPGTRLTVL.

This clonotype showed up many times. The chain has TRBV9 and TRBJ1-3, with D uncertain. CDR1 is SGDLS and CDR2 is YYNGEE in the germline V gene. The CDR3 is made up of 15 amino acids. V shed 3 bases and J shed 3 bases, with 13 bases lying between them. The CDR3 DNA is TGTGCCAGCAGCGCCCAAGACCGAATTGGAAACACCATATATTTT. This encodes CASSAQDRIGNTIYF.

The sample holds many counts of this clonotype. V and J are TRBV28 and TRBJ2-7; D gene uncertain. CDR1 is MDHEN, CDR2 SYDVKM, per germline. Trimming shortened V by 4 bases and J by 2 bases, and 6 bases separated the two germline ends. This CDR3 comprises 12 residues. The CDR3 spells CASSYEAYEQYF. CDR3 bases: TGTGCCAGCAGTTACGAGGCCTACGAGCAGTACTTC.

This clonotype was detected many times. Written as DNA, the CDR3 is TGTGCCAGCAGCTTAGCGGGACGCCGCAATCAGCCCCAGCATTTT. It encodes CASSLAGRRNQPQHF. The rearrangement links TRBV7-2 to TRBJ1-5; perhaps TRBD1 as D (5 bases). Germline values: CDR1 SGHTA, CDR2 FQGNSA. The length of the CDR3 is 15 residues. Trimming cost V 0 bases and J 2 bases, with 8 bases left between them.

This clonotype occurred many times. The chain is built from TRBV12-3 or TRBV12-4 and TRBJ1-5, with D tentatively TRBD1 (5 bases). The CDR3 length is 15 residues. With 6 bases removed from V and 4 bases from J, the gap between germline ends came to 16 bases. The CDR3 protein is CASSRGGQANQPQHF. The CDR3 DNA reads TGTGCCAGCAGCCGTGGGGGTCAAGCGAATCAGCCCCAGCATTTT.

This clonotype was observed at least ten times. This rearrangement joins TRBV6-6 to TRBJ2-5, with TRBD2 as a possible D gene (5 bases). Trimming pared 0 bases from V and 5 bases from J, leaving 10 bases between. The CDR3 is 14 amino acids. Germline V gene data show CDR1 as MNHNY and CDR2 as SVGAGI (reference sequence). CDR3 nucleotide sequence: TGTGCCAGCAGTTACTCTGAGGGAGAGGAGACCCAGTACTTC. This codes for CASSYSEGEETQYF.

This clonotype showed up many times. This chain joins TRBV14 and TRBJ1-2; unclear D gene. Germline lookup yields CDR1 SGHDN and CDR2 FVKESK. This CDR3 has 15 residues. Trimming left V 0 bases short and J 4 bases short, with 12 bases between. Here the CDR3 DNA reads TGTGCCAGCAGCCAAGATCGAGCAGGAAGCTATGGCTACACCTTC. Protein product: CASSQDRAGSYGYTF.

This clonotype was detected ten times or more. J is TRBJ1-5 and V is TRBV19; no clear D gene. There are 15 residues in the CDR3. Trimming removed 4 bases at V and 0 bases at J, with 10 bases between. From germline, CDR1 is LNHDA and CDR2 SQIVND (reference sequence). The DNA of the CDR3 is TGTGCCAGTAGTACCCGGACGGATAGCAATCAGCCCCAGCATTTT. The encoded protein is CASSTRTDSNQPQHF. The full variable domain, in which reference TRBV19 and TRBJ1-5 provide the parts outside the CDR3, is DGGITQSPKYLFRKEGQNVTLSCEQNLNHDAMYWYRQDPGQGLRLIYYSQIVNDFQKGDIAEGYSVSREKKESFPLTVTSAQKNPTAFYLCASSTRTDSNQPQHFGDGTRLSIL.

This clonotype was seen ten or more times. V and J are TRBV7-2 and TRBJ1-5; D is undetermined. The V end lost 5 bases, the J end lost 2 bases, and 10 bases lay between the germline ends. Germline CDR1 and CDR2: SGHTA and FQGNSA. The CDR3 covers 14 residues. The CDR3 coding sequence is TGTGCCAGCAGCCCGAGCCACGGCAATCAGCCCCAGCATTTT. Translating it yields CASSPSHGNQPQHF.

Ten or more counts support this clonotype. The rearrangement links TRBV19 to TRBJ1-1; D unresolved. Trimming cost V 0 bases and J 0 bases, with 2 bases left between them. The CDR3 consists of 13 residues. Germline CDR1 reads LNHDA; CDR2 reads SQIVND (reference sequence). CDR3 nucleotide sequence: TGTGCCAGTAGTATAGATTTGAACACTGAAGCTTTCTTT. Protein: CASSIDLNTEAFF.

This clonotype was observed at least ten times. The chain joins TRBV12-3 or TRBV12-4 to TRBJ1-1, with D uncertain. Between the trimmed V and J ends, which lost 3 bases and 1 base, there was a span of 9 bases. The CDR3 length is 14 residues. The CDR3 DNA is TGTGCCAGCAGTTTGCACGGGAAGAACACTGAAGCTTTCTTT. Translation gives CASSLHGKNTEAFF.

This clonotype showed up many times. V is TRBV5-1 and J is TRBJ2-7; TRBD2 agrees at 7 bases. V shed 4 bases and J 2 bases; nucleotides not matched to a gene: 12. This CDR3 region has 16 residues. Germline V gene data show CDR1 as SGHRS and CDR2 as YFSETQ. CDR3 DNA: TGCGCCAGCAGCCCAGAAGGTTGGGGGACTACCTACGAGCAGTACTTC. Amino acid sequence: CASSPEGWGTTYEQYF.

This clonotype was counted ten times or more. The chain couples TRBV7-2 to TRBJ1-1; D is unresolved. The germline V gene encodes CDR1 SGHTA and CDR2 FQGNSA. V gave up 1 base and J gave up 1 base, with 7 bases separating them. This CDR3 comprises 14 residues. The CDR3 here is CASSLVSANTEAFF. The CDR3 coding sequence is TGTGCCAGCAGCTTAGTTTCAGCGAACACTGAAGCTTTCTTT. The full variable domain, completed using reference TRBV7-2 and TRBJ1-1, is GAGVSQSPSNKVTEKGKDVELRCDPISGHTALYWYRQSLGQGLEFLIYFQGNSAPDKSGLPSDRFSAERTGGSVSTLTIQRTQQEDSAVYLCASSLVSANTEAFFGQGTRLTVV.

This clonotype was seen ten or more times. The chain employs TRBV7-2 and TRBJ1-2, with 7 positions matching TRBD1. The CDR3 is 15 residues long. V shed 1 base, J shed 4 bases, and the junction held 6 bases outside the gene matches. CDR1 and CDR2 from the germline V gene are SGHTA and FQGNSA. CDR3 amino acids: CASSLDGTAIYGYTF. CDR3 DNA: TGTGCCAGCAGCTTAGATGGGACAGCAATCTATGGCTACACCTTC.